This TCR beta chain was sequenced for a study of regulatory and conventional T cells in RAG deficiency. Whole-study results and caveats: Other subsets showed approximately 10-fold reductions, but Treg unique TCR beta sequences fell roughly 97-fold in these patients. RAG-deficient patients showed markedly lower Shannon entropy and higher Simpson indices than control T-cell subsets. Omenn patients showed >75% Treg-Tconv overlap and shorter CDR3 lengths.

There are 13 residues in the CDR3. V lost 7 bases to trimming and J lost 2 bases, with 12 bases between them. Germline CDR1 reads MNHNS; CDR2 reads SASEGT. Some clones are missing from TCRdb's copy, which holds only in-frame ones; the method was immunoSEQ multiplex PCR. The sample has 32,000 or so clones; about nine tenths are singletons. This clone was counted once. Antigen specificity is unknown. The same data also contributed to another study, on regulatory T cells. This second report adds: The PCR used 52 TRBV and 13 TRBJ primers.

The chain employs TRBV6-1 and TRBJ2-7, with D possibly matching TRBD1 (6 bases). The source material was CD8+ T cells sorted from blood. The sequence was obtained from a human donor in good health. CDR3 DNA: TGTGCCAGCATGAGAGGACAGACCTACGAGCAGTACTTC. Its translation: CASMRGQTYEQYF.